This entry features one T cell receptor (beta chain) sequence. This sample is part of a study of patients and donors after allogeneic stem cell transplantation. Using its own MiXCR run on the RT-PCR reads, TCRdb lists one record per CDR3 protein. The sample consists of approximately 140,000 distinct CDR3 sequences, 30% to 45% of them appearing once. The TCR sequence derives from a human donor who was either an allogeneic HSCT recipient or a stem cell or donor lymphocyte infusion donor (not recorded which). It is not recorded whose cells these are; they may come from a transplant donor. Material for sequencing was blood, either unsorted or a sorted T cell fraction (not recorded which).

The CDR3 reads CSASSGETQYF. In nucleotides, the CDR3 is TGCAGTGCTAGCTCAGGGGAGACCCAGTACTTC. The V and J genes are TRBV20-1 and TRBJ2-5; TRBD1 is a possible D gene (5 bases). Germline CDR1 is DFQATT and CDR2 is SNEGSKA (reference sequence). The ends were cut back, 3 bases at V and 5 bases at J, with 7 bases in the middle. The CDR3 length is 11 residues.